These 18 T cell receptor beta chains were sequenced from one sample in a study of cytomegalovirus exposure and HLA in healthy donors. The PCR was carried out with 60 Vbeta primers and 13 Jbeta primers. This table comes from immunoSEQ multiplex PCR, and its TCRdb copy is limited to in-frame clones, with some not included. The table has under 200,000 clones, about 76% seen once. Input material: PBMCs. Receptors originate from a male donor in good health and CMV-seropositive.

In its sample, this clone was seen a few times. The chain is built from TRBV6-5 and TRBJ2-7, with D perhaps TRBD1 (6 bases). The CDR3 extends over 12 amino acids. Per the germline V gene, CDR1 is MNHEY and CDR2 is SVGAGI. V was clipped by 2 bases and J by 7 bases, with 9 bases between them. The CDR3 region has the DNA TGTGCCAGCAGTTACCAAACAGGGGAGCAGTACTTC. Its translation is CASSYQTGEQYF.

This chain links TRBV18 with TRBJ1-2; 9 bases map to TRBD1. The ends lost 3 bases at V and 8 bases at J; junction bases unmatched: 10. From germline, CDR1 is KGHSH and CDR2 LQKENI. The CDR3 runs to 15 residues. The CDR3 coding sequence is TGTGCCAGCTCACCCGGCCGCCCCGGGACAGGGGGCTACACCTTC. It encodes CASSPGRPGTGGYTF. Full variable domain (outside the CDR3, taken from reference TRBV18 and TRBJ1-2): NAGVMQNPRHLVRRRGQEARLRCSPMKGHSHVYWYRQLPEEGLKFMVYLQKENIIDESGMPKERFSAEFPKEGPSILRIQQVVRGDSAAYFCASSPGRPGTGGYTFGSGTRLTVV.

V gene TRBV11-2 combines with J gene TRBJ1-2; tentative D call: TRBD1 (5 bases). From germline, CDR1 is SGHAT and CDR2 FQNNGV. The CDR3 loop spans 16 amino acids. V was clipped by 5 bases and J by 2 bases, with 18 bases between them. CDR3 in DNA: TGTGCCAGCAGCGGGAATCTCGGGGGTCTAAACTATGGCTACACCTTC. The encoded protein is CASSGNLGGLNYGYTF.

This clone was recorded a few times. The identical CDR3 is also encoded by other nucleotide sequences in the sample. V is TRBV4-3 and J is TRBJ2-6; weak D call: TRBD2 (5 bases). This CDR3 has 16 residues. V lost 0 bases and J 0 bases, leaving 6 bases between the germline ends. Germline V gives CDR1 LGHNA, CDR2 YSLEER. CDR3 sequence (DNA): TGCGCCAGCAGCCAAGATCGGGGCTCTGGGGCCAACGTCCTGACTTTC. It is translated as CASSQDRGSGANVLTF.

CDR3 residues: CASSAETTNTEAFF. The CDR3 nucleotides read TGTGCCAGCAGTGCGGAGACGACGAACACTGAAGCTTTCTTT. The chain employs TRBV6-4 and TRBJ1-1; D not certain. Per the germline V gene, CDR1 is MRHNA and CDR2 is SNTAGT. There are 14 residues in the CDR3. The germline V and J ends were trimmed by 4 bases and 1 base, with 10 bases remaining between them.

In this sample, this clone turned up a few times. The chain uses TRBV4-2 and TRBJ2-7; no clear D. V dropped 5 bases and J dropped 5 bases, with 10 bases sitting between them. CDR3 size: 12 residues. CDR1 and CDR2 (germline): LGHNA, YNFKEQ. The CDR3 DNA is TGTGCCAGCAGCTCACAGTACCACGAGCAGTACTTC. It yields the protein CASSSQYHEQYF.

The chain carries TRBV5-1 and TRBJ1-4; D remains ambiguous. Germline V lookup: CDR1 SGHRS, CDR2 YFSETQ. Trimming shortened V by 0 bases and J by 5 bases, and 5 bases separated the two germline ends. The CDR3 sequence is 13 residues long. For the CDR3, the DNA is TGCGCCAGCAGCTTGGGCGGAAATGAAAAACTGTTTTTT. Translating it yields CASSLGGNEKLFF.

The CDR3 spells CASTDSSQETQYF. The CDR3 DNA is TGTGCCAGCACAGACAGTTCCCAAGAGACCCAGTACTTC. The V gene is TRBV11-2, the J gene TRBJ2-5; maybe TRBD1 (5 bases). The V gene lost 7 bases and the J gene lost 1 base, with 10 bases spanning the gap. The CDR3 consists of 13 residues. Germline V gives CDR1 SGHAT, CDR2 FQNNGV.

The CDR3 nucleotides are TGTGCCAGCCCCCCAGGACACTTATACCAAGAGACCCAGTACTTC. This sequence encodes CASPPGHLYQETQYF. V and J are TRBV21-1 and TRBJ2-5; the table assigns TRBD1, which was not confirmed against the DNA. TRBV21-1 has pseudogene status. The CDR3 contains 15 residues.

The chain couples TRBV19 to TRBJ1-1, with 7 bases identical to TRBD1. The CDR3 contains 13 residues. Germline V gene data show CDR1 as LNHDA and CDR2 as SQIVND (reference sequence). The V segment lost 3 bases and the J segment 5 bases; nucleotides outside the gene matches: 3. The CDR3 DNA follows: TGTGCCAGTAGTATGGCAGGGGGGACTGAAGCTTTCTTT. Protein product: CASSMAGGTEAFF.

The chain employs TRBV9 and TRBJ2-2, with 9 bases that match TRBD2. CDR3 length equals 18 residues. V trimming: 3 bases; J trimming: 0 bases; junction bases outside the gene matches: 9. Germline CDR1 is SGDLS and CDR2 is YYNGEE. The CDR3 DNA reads TGTGCCAGCAGCGCCCGAGCGGGGGGCCCGGCGAACACCGGGGAGCTGTTTTTT. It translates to CASSARAGGPANTGELFF.

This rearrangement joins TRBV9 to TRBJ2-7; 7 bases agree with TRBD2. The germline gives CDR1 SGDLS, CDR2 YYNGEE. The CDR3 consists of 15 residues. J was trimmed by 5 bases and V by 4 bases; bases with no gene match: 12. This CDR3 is CASSPGGGEPNEQYF. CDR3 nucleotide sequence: TGTGCCAGCAGCCCGGGGGGAGGGGAACCAAACGAGCAGTACTTC.

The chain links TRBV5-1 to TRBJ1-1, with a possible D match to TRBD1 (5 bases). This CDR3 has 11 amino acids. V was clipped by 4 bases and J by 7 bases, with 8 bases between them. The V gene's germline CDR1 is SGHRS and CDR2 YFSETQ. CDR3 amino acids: CASSRGGEAFF. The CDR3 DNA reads TGCGCCAGCAGCCGCGGGGGTGAAGCTTTCTTT.

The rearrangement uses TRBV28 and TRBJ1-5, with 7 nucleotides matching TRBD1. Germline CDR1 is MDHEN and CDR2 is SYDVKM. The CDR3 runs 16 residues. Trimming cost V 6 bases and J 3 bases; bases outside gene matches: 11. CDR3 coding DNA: TGTGCCAGCAGACAGAGACAGGGTTGGGACAATCAGCCCCAGCATTTT. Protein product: CASRQRQGWDNQPQHF.

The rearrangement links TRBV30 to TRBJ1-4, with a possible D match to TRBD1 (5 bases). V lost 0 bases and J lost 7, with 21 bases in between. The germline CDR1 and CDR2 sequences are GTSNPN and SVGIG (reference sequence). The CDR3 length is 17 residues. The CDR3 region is CAWSVYRPGSRGEKLFF. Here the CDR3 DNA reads TGTGCCTGGAGTGTTTACCGGCCGGGCAGTAGGGGTGAAAAACTGTTTTTT.

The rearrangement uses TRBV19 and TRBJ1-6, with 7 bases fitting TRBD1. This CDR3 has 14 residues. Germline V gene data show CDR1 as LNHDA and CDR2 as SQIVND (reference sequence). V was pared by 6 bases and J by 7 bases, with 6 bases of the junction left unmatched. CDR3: CASSSGTENSPLHF. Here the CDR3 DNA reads TGTGCCAGTAGCTCCGGGACAGAAAATTCACCCCTCCACTTT. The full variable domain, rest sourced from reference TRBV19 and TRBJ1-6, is DGGITQSPKYLFRKEGQNVTLSCEQNLNHDAMYWYRQDPGQGLRLIYYSQIVNDFQKGDIAEGYSVSREKKESFPLTVTSAQKNPTAFYLCASSSGTENSPLHFGNGTRLTVT.

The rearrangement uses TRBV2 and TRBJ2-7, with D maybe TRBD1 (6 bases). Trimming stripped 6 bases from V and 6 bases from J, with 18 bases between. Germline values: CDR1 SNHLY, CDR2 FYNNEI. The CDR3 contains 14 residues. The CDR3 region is CASSSNRAGSEQYF. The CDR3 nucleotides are TGTGCCAGCAGCTCCAACAGGGCTGGAAGCGAGCAGTACTTC.

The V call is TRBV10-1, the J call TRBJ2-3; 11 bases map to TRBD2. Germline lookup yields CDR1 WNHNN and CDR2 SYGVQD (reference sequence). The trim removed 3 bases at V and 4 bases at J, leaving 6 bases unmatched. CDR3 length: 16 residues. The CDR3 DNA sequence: TGCGCCAGCAGTGATGTAGCGGGGGGGCCATCAGATACGCAGTATTTT. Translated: CASSDVAGGPSDTQYF.